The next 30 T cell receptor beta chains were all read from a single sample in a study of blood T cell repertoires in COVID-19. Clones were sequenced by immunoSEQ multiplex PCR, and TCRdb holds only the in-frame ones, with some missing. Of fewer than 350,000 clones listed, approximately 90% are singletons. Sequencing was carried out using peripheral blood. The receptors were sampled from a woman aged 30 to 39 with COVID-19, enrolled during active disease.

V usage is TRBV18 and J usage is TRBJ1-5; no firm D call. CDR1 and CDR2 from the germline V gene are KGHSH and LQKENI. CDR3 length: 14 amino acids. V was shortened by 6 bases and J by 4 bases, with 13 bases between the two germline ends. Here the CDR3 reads CASSPILENQPQHF. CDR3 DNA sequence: TGTGCCAGCTCCCCGATTCTGGAGAATCAGCCCCAGCATTTT.

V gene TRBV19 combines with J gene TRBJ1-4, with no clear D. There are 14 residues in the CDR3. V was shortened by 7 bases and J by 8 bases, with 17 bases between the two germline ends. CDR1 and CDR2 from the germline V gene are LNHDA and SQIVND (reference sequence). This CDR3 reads CASKIRGWEEKLFF. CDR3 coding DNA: TGTGCCAGTAAGATTCGGGGATGGGAAGAAAAACTGTTTTTT.

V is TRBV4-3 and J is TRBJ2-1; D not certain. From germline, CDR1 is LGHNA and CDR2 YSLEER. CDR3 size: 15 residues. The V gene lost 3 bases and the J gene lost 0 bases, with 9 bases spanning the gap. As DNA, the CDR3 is TGCGCCAGCAGCCAGCTCTATAGCTCCTACAATGAGCAGTTCTTC. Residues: CASSQLYSSYNEQFF.

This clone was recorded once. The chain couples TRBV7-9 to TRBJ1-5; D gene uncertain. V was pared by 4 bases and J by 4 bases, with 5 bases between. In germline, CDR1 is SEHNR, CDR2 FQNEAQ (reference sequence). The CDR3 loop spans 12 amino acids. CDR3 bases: TGTGCCAGCAGCTCCCAGAATCAGCCCCAGCATTTT. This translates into CASSSQNQPQHF.

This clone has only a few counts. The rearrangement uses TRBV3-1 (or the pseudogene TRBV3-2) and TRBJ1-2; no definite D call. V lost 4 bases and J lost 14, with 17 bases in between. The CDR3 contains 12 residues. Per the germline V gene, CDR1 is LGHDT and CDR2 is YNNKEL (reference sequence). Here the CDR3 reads CASSLGTGRRTF. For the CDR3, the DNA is TGTGCCAGCAGCCTCGGAACCGGGAGGCGAACCTTC.

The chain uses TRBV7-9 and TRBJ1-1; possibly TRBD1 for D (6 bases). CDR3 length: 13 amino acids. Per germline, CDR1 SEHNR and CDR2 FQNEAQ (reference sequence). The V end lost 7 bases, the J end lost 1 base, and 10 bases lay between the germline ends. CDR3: CASTAGANTEAFF. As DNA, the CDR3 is TGTGCCAGCACCGCAGGGGCGAACACTGAAGCTTTCTTT.

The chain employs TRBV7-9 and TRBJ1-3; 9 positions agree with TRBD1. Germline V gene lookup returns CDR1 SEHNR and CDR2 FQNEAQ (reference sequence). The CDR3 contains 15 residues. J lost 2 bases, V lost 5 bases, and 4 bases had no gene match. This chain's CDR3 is CASSHRQGAGNTIYF. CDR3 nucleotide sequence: TGTGCCAGCAGCCACCGACAGGGGGCTGGAAACACCATATATTTT.

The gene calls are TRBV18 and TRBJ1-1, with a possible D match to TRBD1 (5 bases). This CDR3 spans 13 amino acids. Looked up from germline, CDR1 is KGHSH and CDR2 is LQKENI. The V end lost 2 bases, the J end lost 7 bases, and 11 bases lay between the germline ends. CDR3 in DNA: TGTGCCAGCTCACCAGGGGGGATAAATGAAGCTTTCTTT. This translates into CASSPGGINEAFF.

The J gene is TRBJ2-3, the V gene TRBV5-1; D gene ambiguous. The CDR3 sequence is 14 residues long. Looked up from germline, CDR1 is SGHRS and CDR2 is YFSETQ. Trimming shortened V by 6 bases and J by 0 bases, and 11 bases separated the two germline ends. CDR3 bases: TGCGCCAGCAACCGCCTAGGTAGCACAGATACGCAGTATTTT. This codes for CASNRLGSTDTQYF.

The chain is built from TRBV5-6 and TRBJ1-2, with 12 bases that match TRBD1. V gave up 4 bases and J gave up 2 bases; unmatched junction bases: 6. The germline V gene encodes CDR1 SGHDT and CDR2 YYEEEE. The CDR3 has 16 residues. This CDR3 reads CASSRYGTGGNYGYTF. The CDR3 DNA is TGTGCCAGCAGCCGCTACGGGACAGGGGGCAACTATGGCTACACCTTC.

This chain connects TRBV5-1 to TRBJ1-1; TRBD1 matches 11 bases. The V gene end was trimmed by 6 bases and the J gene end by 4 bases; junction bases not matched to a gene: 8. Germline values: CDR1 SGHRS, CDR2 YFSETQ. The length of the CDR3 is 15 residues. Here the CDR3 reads CASTRTGGMGTEAFF. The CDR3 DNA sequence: TGCGCCAGCACCCGGACAGGGGGCATGGGCACTGAAGCTTTCTTT.

The CDR3 DNA reads as TGTGCCAGCTCACCATCGACGGGGACTGAAGCTTTCTTT. It is translated as CASSPSTGTEAFF. The V call is TRBV18, the J call TRBJ1-1, with D unresolved. The V and J ends lost 2 bases and 5 bases respectively, with 9 bases between them. This CDR3 has 13 amino acids. Germline CDR1 reads KGHSH; CDR2 reads LQKENI.

The CDR3 here is CASSPQGSNTEAFF. The CDR3 nucleotides are TGTGCCAGCAGCCCCCAGGGGTCGAACACTGAAGCTTTCTTT. The chain uses TRBV7-2 and TRBJ1-1, with D perhaps TRBD1 (6 bases). The CDR3 has 14 amino acids. Germline V gene lookup returns CDR1 SGHTA and CDR2 FQGNSA. Trimming removed 5 bases at V and 1 base at J, with 11 bases between.

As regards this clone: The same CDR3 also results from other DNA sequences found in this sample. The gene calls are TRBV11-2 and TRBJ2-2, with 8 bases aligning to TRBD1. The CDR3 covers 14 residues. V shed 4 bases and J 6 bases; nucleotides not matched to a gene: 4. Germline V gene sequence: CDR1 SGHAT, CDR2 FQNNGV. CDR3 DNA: TGTGCCAGCAGCTCCGGGACAGGCGCCGGGGAGCTGTTTTTT. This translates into CASSSGTGAGELFF. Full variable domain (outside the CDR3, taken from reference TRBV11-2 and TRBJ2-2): EAGVAQSPRYKIIEKRQSVAFWCNPISGHATLYWYQQILGQGPKLLIQFQNNGVVDDSQLPKDRFSAERLKGVDSTLKIQPAKLEDSAVYLCASSSGTGAGELFFGEGSRLTVL.

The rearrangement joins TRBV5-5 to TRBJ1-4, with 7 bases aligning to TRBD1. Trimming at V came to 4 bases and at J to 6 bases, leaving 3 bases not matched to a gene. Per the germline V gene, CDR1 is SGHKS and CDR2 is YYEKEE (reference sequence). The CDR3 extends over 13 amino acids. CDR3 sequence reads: CASSAGTDEKLFF. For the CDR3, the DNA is TGTGCCAGCAGCGCCGGGACAGATGAAAAACTGTTTTTT.

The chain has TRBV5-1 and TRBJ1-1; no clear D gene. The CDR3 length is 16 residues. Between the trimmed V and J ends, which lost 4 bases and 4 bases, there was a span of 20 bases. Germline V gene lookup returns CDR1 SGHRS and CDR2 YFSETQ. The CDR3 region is CASSPERWLGGTEAFF. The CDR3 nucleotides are TGCGCCAGCAGCCCCGAAAGGTGGCTCGGAGGCACTGAAGCTTTCTTT.

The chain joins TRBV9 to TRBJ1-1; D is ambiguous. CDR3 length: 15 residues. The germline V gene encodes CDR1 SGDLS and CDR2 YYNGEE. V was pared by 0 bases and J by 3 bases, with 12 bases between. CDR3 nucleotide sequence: TGTGCCAGCAGCGTAGACGGGGATGAAGACACTGAAGCTTTCTTT. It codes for CASSVDGDEDTEAFF.

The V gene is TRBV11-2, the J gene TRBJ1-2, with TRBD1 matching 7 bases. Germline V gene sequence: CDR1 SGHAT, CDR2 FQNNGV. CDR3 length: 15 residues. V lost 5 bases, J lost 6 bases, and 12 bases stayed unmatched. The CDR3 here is CASSVTAGTANGYTF. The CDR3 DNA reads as TGTGCCAGCAGCGTGACGGCCGGGACAGCGAATGGCTACACCTTC.

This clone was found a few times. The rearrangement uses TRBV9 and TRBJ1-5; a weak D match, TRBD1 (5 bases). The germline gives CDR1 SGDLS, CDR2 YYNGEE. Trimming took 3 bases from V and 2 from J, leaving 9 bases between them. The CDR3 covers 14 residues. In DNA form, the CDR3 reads TGTGCCAGCAGCGGGCGGGACGGCAATCAGCCCCAGCATTTT. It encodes CASSGRDGNQPQHF.

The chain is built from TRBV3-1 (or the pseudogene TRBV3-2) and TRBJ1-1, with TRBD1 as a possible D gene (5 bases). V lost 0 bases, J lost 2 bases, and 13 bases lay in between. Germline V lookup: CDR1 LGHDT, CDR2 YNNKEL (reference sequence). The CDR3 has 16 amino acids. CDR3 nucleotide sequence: TGTGCCAGCAGCCAAGATCCTGGGGACTTAAACACTGAAGCTTTCTTT. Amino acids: CASSQDPGDLNTEAFF.

The CDR3 is CASSESAGAGNTIYF. The CDR3 DNA sequence: TGTGCCAGCAGTGAATCGGCGGGTGCAGGAAACACCATATATTTT. This chain connects TRBV2 to TRBJ1-3; D gene uncertain. V dropped 2 bases and J dropped 4 bases, with 12 bases sitting between them. The CDR3 runs to 15 residues. Germline CDR1 SNHLY, CDR2 FYNNEI.

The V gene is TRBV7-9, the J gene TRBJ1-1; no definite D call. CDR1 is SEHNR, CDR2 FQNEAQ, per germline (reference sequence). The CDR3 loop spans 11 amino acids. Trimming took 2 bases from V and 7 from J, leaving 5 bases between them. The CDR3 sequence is CASSLFLEAFF. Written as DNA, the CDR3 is TGTGCCAGCAGCTTATTTCTTGAAGCTTTCTTT.

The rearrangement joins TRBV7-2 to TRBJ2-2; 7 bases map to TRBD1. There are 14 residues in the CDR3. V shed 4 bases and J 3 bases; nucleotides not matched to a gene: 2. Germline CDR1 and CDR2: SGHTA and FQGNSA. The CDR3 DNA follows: TGTGCCAGCAGCTCCAGGGGGTACACCGGGGAGCTGTTTTTT. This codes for CASSSRGYTGELFF. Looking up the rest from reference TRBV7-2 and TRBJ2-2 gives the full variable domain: GAGVSQSPSNKVTEKGKDVELRCDPISGHTALYWYRQSLGQGLEFLIYFQGNSAPDKSGLPSDRFSAERTGGSVSTLTIQRTQQEDSAVYLCASSSRGYTGELFFGEGSRLTVL.

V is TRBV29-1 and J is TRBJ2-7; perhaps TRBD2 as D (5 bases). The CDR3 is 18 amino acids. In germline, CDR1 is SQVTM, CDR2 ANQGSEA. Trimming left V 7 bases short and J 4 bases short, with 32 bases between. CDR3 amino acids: CSAKLAGEYTATSYEQYF. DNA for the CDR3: TGCAGCGCAAAATTGGCCGGGGAGTACACGGCAACTAGTTACGAGCAGTACTTC.

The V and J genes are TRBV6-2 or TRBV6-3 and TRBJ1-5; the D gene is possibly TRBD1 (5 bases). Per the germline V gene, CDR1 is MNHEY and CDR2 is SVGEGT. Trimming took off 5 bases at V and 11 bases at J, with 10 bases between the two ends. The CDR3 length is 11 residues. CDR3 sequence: CASSLPGAQHF. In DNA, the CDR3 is TGTGCCAGCAGTCTACCGGGGGCCCAGCATTTT.

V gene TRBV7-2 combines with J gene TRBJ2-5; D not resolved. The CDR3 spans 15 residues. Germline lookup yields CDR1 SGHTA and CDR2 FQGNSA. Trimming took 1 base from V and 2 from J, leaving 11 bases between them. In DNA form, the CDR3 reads TGTGCCAGCAGCTTAGAATTGGGCTCTCAAGAGACCCAGTACTTC. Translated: CASSLELGSQETQYF.

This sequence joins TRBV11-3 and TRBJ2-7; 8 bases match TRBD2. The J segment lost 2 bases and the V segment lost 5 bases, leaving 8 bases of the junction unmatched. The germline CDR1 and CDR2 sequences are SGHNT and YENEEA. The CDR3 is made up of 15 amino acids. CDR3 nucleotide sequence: TGTGCCAGCAGCCTACGCGGGGGGCTCACCTACGAGCAGTACTTC. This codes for CASSLRGGLTYEQYF. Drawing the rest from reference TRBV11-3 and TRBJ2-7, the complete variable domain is EAGVVQSPRYKIIEKKQPVAFWCNPISGHNTLYWYLQNLGQGPELLIRYENEEAVDDSQLPKDRFSAERLKGVDSTLKIQPAELGDSAVYLCASSLRGGLTYEQYFGPGTRLTVT.

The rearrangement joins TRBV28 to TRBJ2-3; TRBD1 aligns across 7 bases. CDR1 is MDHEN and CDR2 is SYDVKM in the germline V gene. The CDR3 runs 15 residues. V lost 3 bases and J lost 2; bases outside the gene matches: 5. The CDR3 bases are TGTGCCAGCAGTTTCGTAGACAGGGTCACAGATACGCAGTATTTT. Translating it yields CASSFVDRVTDTQYF. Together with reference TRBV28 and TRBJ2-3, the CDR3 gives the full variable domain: DVKVTQSSRYLVKRTGEKVFLECVQDMDHENMFWYRQDPGLGLRLIYFSYDVKMKEKGDIPEGYSVSREKKERFSLILESASTNQTSMYLCASSFVDRVTDTQYFGPGTRLTVL.

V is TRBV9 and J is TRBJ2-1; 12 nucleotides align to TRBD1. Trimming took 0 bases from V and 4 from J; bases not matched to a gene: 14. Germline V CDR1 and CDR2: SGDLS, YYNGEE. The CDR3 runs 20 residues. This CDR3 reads CASSVAGTGGGRLTYNEQFF. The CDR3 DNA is TGTGCCAGCAGCGTAGCTGGGACAGGGGGCGGCCGCCTCACATACAATGAGCAGTTCTTC.

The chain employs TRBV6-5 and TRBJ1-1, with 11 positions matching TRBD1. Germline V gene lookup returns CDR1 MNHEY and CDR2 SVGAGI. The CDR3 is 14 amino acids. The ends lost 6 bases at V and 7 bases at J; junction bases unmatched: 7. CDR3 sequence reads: CASRPDRGQGEAFF. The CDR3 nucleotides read TGTGCCAGCAGGCCGGACAGGGGGCAAGGTGAAGCTTTCTTT.